This TCR beta chain was found in a study of blood T cell repertoires in COVID-19. Study at large: Collection of acute and convalescent COVID-19 samples took place in the United States, Italy and Spain. In each case, the material was cDNA or gDNA derived from T cells, B-cell-depleted T cells, or PBMCs.

CDR1 is MGHRA, CDR2 YSYEKL, per germline. V gave up 2 bases and J gave up 2 bases; unmatched junction bases: 4. There are 15 residues in the CDR3. Original methodology: Reference gene primer amplification gave estimated nucleated cell counts. TCRdb's table, derived via immunoSEQ multiplex PCR, lists solely in-frame clones and lacks some. V and J calls and clone size follow that table, whereas D and trimming were derived from the DNA. The data hold over 150,000 clones, with roughly 80% observed a single time. This sequence originates from a young man with active or convalescent COVID-19. The sequenced sample was peripheral blood. The chain uses TRBV4-1 and TRBJ2-7; 9 bases match TRBD1. This CDR3 reads CASSQRQGETYEQYF. For the CDR3, the DNA is TGCGCCAGCAGCCAACGACAGGGGGAGACCTACGAGCAGTACTTC.